What follows describes a single T cell receptor (beta chain). This entry belongs to a study of control samples from healthy donors and cancer patients. TCRdb's copy holds only in-frame clones and misses some; the assay was immunoSEQ multiplex PCR. The sample consists of thousands of clones, around 82% of them appearing once. The CDR3 spans 16 residues. V shed 1 base and J shed 4 bases, with 16 bases lying between them. Germline V gives CDR1 SGHTA, CDR2 FQGNSA. The clonotype was recovered from a man between 65 and 80 years old with lung cancer. Sequencing was performed on PBMCs. The chain recombines TRBV7-2 with TRBJ2-5; either TRBD1 or TRBD2 may fit D (7 bases each). The CDR3 DNA is TGTGCCAGCAGCTTAGGGGTTGGCAGGGGGGGAGAGACCCAGTACTTC. Protein product: CASSLGVGRGGETQYF.